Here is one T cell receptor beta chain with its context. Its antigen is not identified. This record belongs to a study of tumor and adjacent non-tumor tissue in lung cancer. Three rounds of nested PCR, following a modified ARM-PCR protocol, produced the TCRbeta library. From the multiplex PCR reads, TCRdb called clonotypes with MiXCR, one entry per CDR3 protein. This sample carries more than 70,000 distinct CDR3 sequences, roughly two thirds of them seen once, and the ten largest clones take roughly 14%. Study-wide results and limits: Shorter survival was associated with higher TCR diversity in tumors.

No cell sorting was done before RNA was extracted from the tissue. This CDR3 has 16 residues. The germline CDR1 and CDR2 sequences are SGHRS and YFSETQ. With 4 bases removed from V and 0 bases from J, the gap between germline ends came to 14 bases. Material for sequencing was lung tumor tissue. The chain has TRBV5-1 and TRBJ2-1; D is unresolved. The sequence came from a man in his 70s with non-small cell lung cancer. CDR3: CASSQLYRSSYNEQFF. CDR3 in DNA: TGCGCCAGCAGCCAACTCTACAGAAGCTCCTACAATGAGCAGTTCTTC.